The present entry profiles one TCR beta chain with its context. A much larger clone differs by one base, so this may be a read error. The sample originates from a study of shared clonotypes between healthy human individuals. The donor cohort consisted entirely of Caucasian adults residing in Nashville, Tennessee. There are 15 residues in the CDR3. CDR1 is SGHRS and CDR2 is YFSETQ in the germline V gene. This table comes from immunoSEQ multiplex PCR, and its TCRdb copy is limited to in-frame clones, with some not included. Here the sample spans about 470,000 clones, 75% to 85% being singletons. The sequence came from a woman aged 40 to 50 in good health. Some clones in this sample may be carry-over from other donors' samples. This chain connects TRBV5-1 to TRBJ2-7, with D unresolved. The sequenced sample consisted of PBMCs. The CDR3 sequence is CASSAYSASSYGQYF. CDR3 DNA sequence: TGCGCCAGCAGCGCATACAGCGCGAGCTCCTACGGGCAGTACTTC.